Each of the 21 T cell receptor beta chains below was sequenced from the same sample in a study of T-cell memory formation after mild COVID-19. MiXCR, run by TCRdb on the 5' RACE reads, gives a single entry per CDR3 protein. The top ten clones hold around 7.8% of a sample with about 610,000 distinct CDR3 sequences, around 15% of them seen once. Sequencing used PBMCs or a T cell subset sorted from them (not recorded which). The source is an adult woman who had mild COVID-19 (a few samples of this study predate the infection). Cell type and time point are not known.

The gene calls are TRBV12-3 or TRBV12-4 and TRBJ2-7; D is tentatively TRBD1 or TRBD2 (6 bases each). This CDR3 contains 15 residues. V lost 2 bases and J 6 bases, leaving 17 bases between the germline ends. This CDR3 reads CASSLIREQGGEQYF. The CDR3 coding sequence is TGTGCCAGCAGTTTAATACGGGAGCAAGGGGGCGAGCAGTACTTC.

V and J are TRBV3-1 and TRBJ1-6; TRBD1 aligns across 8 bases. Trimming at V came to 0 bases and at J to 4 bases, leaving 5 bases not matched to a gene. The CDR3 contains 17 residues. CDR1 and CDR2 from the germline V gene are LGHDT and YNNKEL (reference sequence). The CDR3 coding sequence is TGTGCCAGCAGCCAAGACTGGACAGGGCGGTATAATTCACCCCTCCACTTT. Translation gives CASSQDWTGRYNSPLHF.

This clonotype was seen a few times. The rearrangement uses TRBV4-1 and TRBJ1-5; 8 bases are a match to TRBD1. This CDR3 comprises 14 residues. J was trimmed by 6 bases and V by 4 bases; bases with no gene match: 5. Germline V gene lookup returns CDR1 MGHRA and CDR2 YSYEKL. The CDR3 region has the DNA TGCGCCAGCAGCCCCCCCGACAGGGGTCAGCCCCAGCATTTT. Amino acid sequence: CASSPPDRGQPQHF.

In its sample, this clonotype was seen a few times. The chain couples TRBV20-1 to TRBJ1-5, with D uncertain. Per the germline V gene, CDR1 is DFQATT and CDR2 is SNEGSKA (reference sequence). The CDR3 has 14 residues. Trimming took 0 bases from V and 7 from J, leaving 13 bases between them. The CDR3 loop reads CSARDGRREQPQHF. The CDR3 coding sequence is TGCAGTGCTAGAGATGGGAGAAGGGAACAGCCCCAGCATTTT.

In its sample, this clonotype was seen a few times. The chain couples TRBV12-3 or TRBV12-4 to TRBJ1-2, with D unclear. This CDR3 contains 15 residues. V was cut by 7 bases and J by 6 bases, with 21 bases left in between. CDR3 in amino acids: CASTEGPDTHDGYTF. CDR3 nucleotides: TGTGCCAGCACCGAAGGGCCCGACACTCATGATGGCTACACCTTC.

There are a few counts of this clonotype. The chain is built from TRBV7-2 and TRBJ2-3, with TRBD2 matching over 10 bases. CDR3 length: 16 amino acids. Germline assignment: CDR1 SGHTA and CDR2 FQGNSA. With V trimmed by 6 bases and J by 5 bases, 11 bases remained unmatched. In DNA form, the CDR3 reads TGTGCCAGCAGGAAAGCGGGAGGGCCTAAGGGAGATACGCAGTATTTT. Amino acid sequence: CASRKAGGPKGDTQYF. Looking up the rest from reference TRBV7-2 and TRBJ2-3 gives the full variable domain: GAGVSQSPSNKVTEKGKDVELRCDPISGHTALYWYRQSLGQGLEFLIYFQGNSAPDKSGLPSDRFSAERTGGSVSTLTIQRTQQEDSAVYLCASRKAGGPKGDTQYFGPGTRLTVL.

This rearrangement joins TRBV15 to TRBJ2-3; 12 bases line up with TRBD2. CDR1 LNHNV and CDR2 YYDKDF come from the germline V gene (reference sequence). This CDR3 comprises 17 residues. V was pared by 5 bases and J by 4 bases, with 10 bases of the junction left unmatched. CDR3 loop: CATSSRLAGGPADTQYF. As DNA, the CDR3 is TGTGCCACCAGCTCCCGGCTAGCGGGAGGGCCTGCAGATACGCAGTATTTT.

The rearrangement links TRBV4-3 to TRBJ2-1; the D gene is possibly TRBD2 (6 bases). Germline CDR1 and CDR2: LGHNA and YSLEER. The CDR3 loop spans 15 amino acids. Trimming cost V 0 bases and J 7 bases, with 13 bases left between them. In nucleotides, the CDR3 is TGCGCCAGCAGCCAAGACCGGACTACGGGAAATGAGCAGTTCTTC. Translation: CASSQDRTTGNEQFF.

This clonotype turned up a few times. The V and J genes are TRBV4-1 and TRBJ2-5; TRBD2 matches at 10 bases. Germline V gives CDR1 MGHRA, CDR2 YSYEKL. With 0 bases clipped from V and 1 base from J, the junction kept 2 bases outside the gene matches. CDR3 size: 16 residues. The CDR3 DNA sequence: TGCGCCAGCAGCCAAGAGGTAGCGGGGGGCCAAGAGACCCAGTACTTC. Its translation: CASSQEVAGGQETQYF.

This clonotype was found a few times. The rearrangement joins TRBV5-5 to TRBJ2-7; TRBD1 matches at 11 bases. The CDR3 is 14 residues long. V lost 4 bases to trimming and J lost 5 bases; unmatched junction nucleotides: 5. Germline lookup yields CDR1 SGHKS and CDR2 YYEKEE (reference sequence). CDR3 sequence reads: CASSRTGGKNEQYF. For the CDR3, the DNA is TGTGCCAGCAGCCGGACAGGGGGCAAGAACGAGCAGTACTTC.

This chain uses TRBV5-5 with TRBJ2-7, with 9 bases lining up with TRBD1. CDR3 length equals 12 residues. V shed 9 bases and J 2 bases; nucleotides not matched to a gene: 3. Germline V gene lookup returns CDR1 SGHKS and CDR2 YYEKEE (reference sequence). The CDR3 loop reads CATGTGTYEQYF. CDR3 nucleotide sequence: TGTGCCACCGGGACAGGGACCTACGAGCAGTACTTC.

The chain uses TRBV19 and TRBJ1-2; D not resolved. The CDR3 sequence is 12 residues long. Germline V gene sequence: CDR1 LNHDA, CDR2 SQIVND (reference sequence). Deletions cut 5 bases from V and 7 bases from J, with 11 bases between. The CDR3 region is CASSAVAAGYTF. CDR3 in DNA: TGTGCCAGTAGTGCAGTGGCGGCTGGCTACACCTTC.

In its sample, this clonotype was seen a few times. The CDR3 here is CASSRPWKPGSYGYTF. In DNA, the CDR3 is TGTGCCAGCAGCCGCCCCTGGAAACCCGGATCTTATGGCTACACCTTC. V and J are TRBV9 and TRBJ1-2, with D unresolved. CDR3 length: 16 amino acids. V shed 4 bases and J shed 5 bases, with 21 bases lying between them. Germline loops: CDR1 SGDLS, CDR2 YYNGEE.

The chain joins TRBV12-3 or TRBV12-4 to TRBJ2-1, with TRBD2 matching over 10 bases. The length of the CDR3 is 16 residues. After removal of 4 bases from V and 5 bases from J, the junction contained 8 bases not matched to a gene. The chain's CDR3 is CASSWSGGVNHNEQFF. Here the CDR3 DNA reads TGTGCCAGCAGTTGGAGCGGGGGGGTAAACCACAATGAGCAGTTCTTC.

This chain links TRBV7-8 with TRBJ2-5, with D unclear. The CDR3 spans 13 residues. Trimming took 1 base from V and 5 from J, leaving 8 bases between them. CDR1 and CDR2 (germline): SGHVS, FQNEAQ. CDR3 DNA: TGTGCCAGCAGCTTAGGTGATGTTGAGACCCAGTACTTC. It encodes CASSLGDVETQYF.

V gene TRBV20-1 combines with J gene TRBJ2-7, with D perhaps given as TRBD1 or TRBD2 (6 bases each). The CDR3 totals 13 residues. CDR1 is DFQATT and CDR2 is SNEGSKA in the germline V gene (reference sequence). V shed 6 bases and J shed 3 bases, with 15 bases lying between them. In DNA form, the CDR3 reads TGCAGTGCCCACCGTAGGGGGGTCTACGAGCAGTACTTC. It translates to CSAHRRGVYEQYF.

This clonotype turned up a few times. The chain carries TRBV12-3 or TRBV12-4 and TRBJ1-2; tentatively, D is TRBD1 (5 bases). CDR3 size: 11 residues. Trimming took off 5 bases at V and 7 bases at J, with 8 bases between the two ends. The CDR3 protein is CASSEGLGYTF. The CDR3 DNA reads TGTGCCAGCAGTGAGGGACTTGGCTACACCTTC.

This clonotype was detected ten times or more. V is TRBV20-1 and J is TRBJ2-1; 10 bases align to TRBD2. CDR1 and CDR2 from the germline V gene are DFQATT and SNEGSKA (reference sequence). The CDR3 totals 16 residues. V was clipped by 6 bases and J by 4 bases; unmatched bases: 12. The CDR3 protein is CSAKSSGRASYNEQFF. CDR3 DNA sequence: TGCAGTGCCAAAAGCAGCGGGAGGGCTTCATACAATGAGCAGTTCTTC.

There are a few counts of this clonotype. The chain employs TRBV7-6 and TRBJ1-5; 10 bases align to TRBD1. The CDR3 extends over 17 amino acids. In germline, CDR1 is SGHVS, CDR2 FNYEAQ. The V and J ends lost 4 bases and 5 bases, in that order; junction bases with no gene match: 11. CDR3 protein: CASSSNLDRGLDQPQHF. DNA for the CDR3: TGTGCCAGCAGCTCCAACCTTGACAGGGGGCTAGATCAGCCCCAGCATTTT.

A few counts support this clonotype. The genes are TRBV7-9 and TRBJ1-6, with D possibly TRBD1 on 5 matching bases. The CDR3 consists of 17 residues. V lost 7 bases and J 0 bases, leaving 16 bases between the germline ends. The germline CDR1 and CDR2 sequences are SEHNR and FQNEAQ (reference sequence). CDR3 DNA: TGTGCCAGCAAACCGTCGGGGGTGAGCTCCTATAATTCACCCCTCCACTTT. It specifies CASKPSGVSSYNSPLHF.

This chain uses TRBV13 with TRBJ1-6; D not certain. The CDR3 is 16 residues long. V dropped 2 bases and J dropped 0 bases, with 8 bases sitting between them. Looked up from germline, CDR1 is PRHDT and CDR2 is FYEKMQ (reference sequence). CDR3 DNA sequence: TGTGCCAGCAGCTTAAGGCTGGGCTCCTATAATTCACCCCTCCACTTT. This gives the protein CASSLRLGSYNSPLHF.